The 15 T cell receptor beta chains in this list originate from one sample, sequenced in a study of blood T cell repertoires in COVID-19. The method was immunoSEQ multiplex PCR; TCRdb's version includes in-frame clones alone and lacks a portion of them. The sample lists 85,000 to 120,000 clones; around 90% were seen once. The source material was peripheral blood. The receptor source for this set is a man between 18 and 35 years old with acute or convalescent COVID-19.

The chain has TRBV9 and TRBJ2-7, with D maybe TRBD1 (5 bases). The CDR3 loop spans 13 amino acids. The germline V gene encodes CDR1 SGDLS and CDR2 YYNGEE. V lost 0 bases to trimming and J lost 6 bases, with 10 bases between them. CDR3 nucleotide sequence: TGTGCCAGCAGCGTAGTAGGGGAAGGCGAGCAGTACTTC. Translating gives CASSVVGEGEQYF. The full variable domain, in which reference TRBV9 and TRBJ2-7 provide the parts outside the CDR3, is DSGVTQTPKHLITATGQRVTLRCSPRSGDLSVYWYQQSLDQGLQFLIQYYNGEERAKGNILERFSAQQFPDLHSELNLSSLELGDSALYFCASSVVGEGEQYFGPGTRLTVT.

This clone has just one count. The gene calls are TRBV5-1 and TRBJ1-2; TRBD1 agrees at 7 bases. This CDR3 contains 15 residues. Germline CDR1 is SGHRS and CDR2 is YFSETQ. Trimming removed 4 bases from V and 8 bases from J; junction bases left unmatched: 14. The CDR3 here is CASSHSGQGDRGYTF. DNA of the CDR3: TGCGCCAGCAGCCATTCTGGTCAGGGGGATCGAGGCTACACCTTC.

The V gene is TRBV25-1, the J gene TRBJ2-1; 7 bases map to TRBD2. The trim removed 3 bases at V and 0 bases at J, leaving 5 bases unmatched. CDR3 size: 16 residues. CDR1 and CDR2 (germline): MGHDK, SYGVNS. CDR3 nucleotides: TGTGCCAGCAGTGACTTAGCGGGCAGCTCCTACAATGAGCAGTTCTTC. Its translation is CASSDLAGSSYNEQFF.

The chain combines TRBV9 with TRBJ1-3; TRBD1 is a possible D gene (5 bases). V lost 3 bases and J 7 bases, leaving 8 bases between the germline ends. The length of the CDR3 is 12 residues. Germline CDR1 SGDLS, CDR2 YYNGEE. In nucleotides, the CDR3 is TGTGCCAGCAGCGCCCCAGGGAACACCATATATTTT. This translates into CASSAPGNTIYF. The full variable domain, its missing parts supplied by reference TRBV9 and TRBJ1-3, is DSGVTQTPKHLITATGQRVTLRCSPRSGDLSVYWYQQSLDQGLQFLIQYYNGEERAKGNILERFSAQQFPDLHSELNLSSLELGDSALYFCASSAPGNTIYFGEGSWLTVV.

This chain joins TRBV19 and TRBJ1-3; 8 bases are shared with TRBD1. With 5 bases clipped from V and 0 bases from J, the junction kept 9 bases outside the gene matches. CDR1 LNHDA and CDR2 SQIVND come from the germline V gene (reference sequence). The length of the CDR3 is 17 residues. The DNA of the CDR3 is TGTGCCAGTAGTCTACAGGACAGGGTCAGCTCTGGAAACACCATATATTTT. Encoded protein: CASSLQDRVSSGNTIYF.

This clone was counted once. The rearrangement joins TRBV2 to TRBJ2-7; 9 nucleotides match TRBD1. V shed 10 bases, J shed 3 bases, and the junction held 19 bases outside the gene matches. The CDR3 covers 17 residues. Germline CDR1 is SNHLY and CDR2 is FYNNEI. CDR3 amino acids: CAIHKAKTGGNYYEQYF. The CDR3 region has the DNA TGTGCCATACATAAAGCTAAAACAGGGGGCAACTACTACGAGCAGTACTTC. The full variable domain, in which reference TRBV2 and TRBJ2-7 provide the parts outside the CDR3, is EPEVTQTPSHQVTQMGQEVILRCVPISNHLYFYWYRQILGQKVEFLVSFYNNEISEKSEIFDDQFSVERPDGSNFTLKIRSTKLEDSAMYFCAIHKAKTGGNYYEQYFGPGTRLTVT.

This clone was seen just once. The chain joins TRBV7-7 to TRBJ2-5; D is possibly TRBD1 (6 bases). Germline CDR1 is SSHAT and CDR2 is FNYEAQ (reference sequence). Trimming cost V 5 bases and J 3 bases, with 19 bases left between them. The CDR3 covers 16 residues. CDR3 in DNA: TGTGCCAGCAGCATACTTTCGACAGGCGAGAAAGAGACCCAGTACTTC. It yields the protein CASSILSTGEKETQYF.

The V call is TRBV28, the J call TRBJ2-2; the D gene is possibly TRBD1 (5 bases). Trimming took off 3 bases at V and 0 bases at J, with 11 bases between the two ends. Germline V gives CDR1 MDHEN, CDR2 SYDVKM. The CDR3 is 16 amino acids. The CDR3 region has the DNA TGTGCCAGCAGTTTTCGGCCGGACACGAACACCGGGGAGCTGTTTTTT. Its translation: CASSFRPDTNTGELFF.

This chain uses TRBV2 with TRBJ2-1, with a weak D call TRBD2 (6 bases). Trimming left V 8 bases short and J 0 bases short, with 20 bases between. CDR1 and CDR2 from the germline V gene are SNHLY and FYNNEI. There are 17 residues in the CDR3. This CDR3 is CASLMSRDSSSYNEQFF. In DNA, the CDR3 is TGTGCCAGCCTGATGTCCCGGGACTCTTCCTCCTACAATGAGCAGTTCTTC.

J is TRBJ1-4 and V is TRBV12-3 or TRBV12-4; D gene unclear. The CDR3 loop spans 13 amino acids. The V gene lost 0 bases and the J gene lost 11 bases, with 10 bases spanning the gap. This chain's CDR3 is CASSLALRGKLFF. The CDR3 nucleotides are TGTGCCAGCAGTTTAGCCCTGCGGGGTAAACTGTTTTTT.

The J gene is TRBJ2-3, the V gene TRBV2; 13 nucleotides match TRBD2. The germline V gene encodes CDR1 SNHLY and CDR2 FYNNEI. The V and J ends lost 3 bases and 4 bases, in that order; junction bases with no gene match: 16. The CDR3 is 20 amino acids. The chain's CDR3 is CASSEMTRLAGGGGADTQYF. The CDR3 DNA is TGTGCCAGCAGTGAGATGACAAGACTAGCGGGAGGCGGGGGAGCAGATACGCAGTATTTT.

CDR3 in DNA: TGTGCCAGCAGTCCACCGGACAGAAACACAGATACGCAGTATTTT. It codes for CASSPPDRNTDTQYF. The rearrangement joins TRBV28 to TRBJ2-3; D might be TRBD1 (6 bases). Looked up from germline, CDR1 is MDHEN and CDR2 is SYDVKM. This CDR3 has 15 amino acids. Between the trimmed V and J ends, which lost 5 bases and 2 bases, there was a span of 14 bases.

The chain couples TRBV4-1 to TRBJ1-2, with D possibly being TRBD1 (5 bases). The ends were cut back, 0 bases at V and 3 bases at J, with 14 bases in the middle. The CDR3 sequence is 16 residues long. Germline V CDR1 and CDR2: MGHRA, YSYEKL. DNA of the CDR3: TGCGCCAGCAGCCAAGATAGGGGAACCTGGTACTATGGCTACACCTTC. Its protein is CASSQDRGTWYYGYTF.

The V call is TRBV27, the J call TRBJ1-5; 10 bases are shared with TRBD1. J was trimmed by 5 bases and V by 6 bases; bases with no gene match: 7. CDR3 length equals 15 residues. Germline assignment: CDR1 MNHEY and CDR2 SMNVEV (reference sequence). CDR3 sequence: CASRPLDRGDQPQHF. DNA for the CDR3: TGTGCCAGCAGACCCTTGGACAGGGGGGATCAGCCCCAGCATTTT.

V usage is TRBV12-3 or TRBV12-4 and J usage is TRBJ2-7; D perhaps matches TRBD2 (7 bases). The CDR3 runs 12 residues. Trimming took 5 bases from V and 4 from J, leaving 9 bases between them. CDR3 nucleotide sequence: TGTGCCAGCAGTGCGGGGGCTTACGAGCAGTACTTC. Translation: CASSAGAYEQYF.